The rows below give T cell receptor beta chains drawn from one sample of a study of graft-versus-host responses after intestinal transplantation. Sequencing was performed with immunoSEQ multiplex PCR; in TCRdb, only in-frame clones are kept and a portion is missing. The data hold 20,000 to 25,000 clones, with around 43% observed a single time. The specimen was alloreactive CD8+ T cells from a mixed lymphocyte reaction culture, collected before intestinal transplant. All receptors derive from a human patient who received an intestinal transplant. Both conserved end residues are part of each CDR3. Fields, in order: clone size, J gene, CDR3 length, V gene, D gene, CDR3 protein, CDR3 DNA. D genes are given only for firm matches. The size field is filled for only some rows; it gives once, few, many or a size class.

clone size: .; J gene: TRBJ2-5; CDR3 length: 14; V gene: TRBV5-1; D gene: .; CDR3 protein: CASRRAGIQETQYF; CDR3 DNA: TGCGCCAGCAGGAGGGCGGGGATCCAAGAGACCCAGTACTTC
clone size: .; J gene: TRBJ1-1; CDR3 length: 13; V gene: TRBV27; D gene: .; CDR3 protein: CASSGGPYTEAFF; CDR3 DNA: TGTGCCAGCAGTGGGGGTCCGTACACTGAAGCTTTCTTT
clone size: few; J gene: TRBJ1-3; CDR3 length: 11; V gene: TRBV27; D gene: .; CDR3 protein: CASSQGNTIYF; CDR3 DNA: TGTGCCAGCAGTCAAGGAAACACCATATATTTT
clone size: few; J gene: TRBJ1-2; CDR3 length: 15; V gene: TRBV2; D gene: .; CDR3 protein: CASTTPRAGRSGYTF; CDR3 DNA: TGTGCCAGCACCACCCCACGGGCAGGCCGTTCCGGCTACACCTTC
clone size: .; J gene: TRBJ2-7; CDR3 length: 15; V gene: TRBV30; D gene: .; CDR3 protein: CAWSPWGGGSYEQYF; CDR3 DNA: TGTGCCTGGAGTCCCTGGGGTGGTGGGTCCTACGAGCAGTACTTC
clone size: .; J gene: TRBJ2-7; CDR3 length: 14; V gene: TRBV4-1; D gene: .; CDR3 protein: CASSQGDGSYEQYF; CDR3 DNA: TGCGCCAGCAGCCAAGGGGACGGATCCTACGAGCAGTACTTC
clone size: few; J gene: TRBJ2-1; CDR3 length: 16; V gene: TRBV14; D gene: TRBD2; CDR3 protein: CASSLSGRGNYNEQFF; CDR3 DNA: TGTGCCAGCAGTCTTAGCGGGAGGGGGAACTACAATGAGCAGTTCTTC
clone size: .; J gene: TRBJ1-3; CDR3 length: 15; V gene: TRBV6-1; D gene: .; CDR3 protein: CASRGGSVSGNTIYF; CDR3 DNA: TGTGCCAGCAGGGGAGGGTCCGTCTCTGGAAACACCATATATTTT
clone size: .; J gene: TRBJ2-1; CDR3 length: 15; V gene: TRBV27; D gene: TRBD2; CDR3 protein: CASSLAGGPYNEQFF; CDR3 DNA: TGTGCCAGCAGCCTAGCGGGAGGCCCCTACAATGAGCAGTTCTTC
clone size: .; J gene: TRBJ2-1; CDR3 length: 15; V gene: TRBV6-5; D gene: TRBD2; CDR3 protein: CASSYGLAGGPGQFF; CDR3 DNA: TGTGCCAGCAGTTACGGGCTAGCGGGAGGGCCGGGGCAGTTCTTC
clone size: .; J gene: TRBJ1-1; CDR3 length: 13; V gene: TRBV7-9; D gene: .; CDR3 protein: CASSFGQGTEAFF; CDR3 DNA: TGTGCCAGCAGCTTTGGTCAGGGTACTGAAGCTTTCTTT
clone size: few; J gene: TRBJ2-3; CDR3 length: 16; V gene: TRBV6-5; D gene: .; CDR3 protein: CASSYSGGGPSSTQYF; CDR3 DNA: TGTGCCAGCAGTTACTCGGGCGGAGGGCCCTCGTCTACGCAGTATTTT
clone size: .; J gene: TRBJ2-3; CDR3 length: 15; V gene: TRBV5-1; D gene: TRBD2; CDR3 protein: CASSQGLAGSDTQYF; CDR3 DNA: TGCGCCAGCAGCCAGGGACTAGCGGGTTCAGATACGCAGTATTTT
clone size: .; J gene: TRBJ2-1; CDR3 length: 15; V gene: TRBV2; D gene: TRBD2; CDR3 protein: CASTLEREMGNEQFF; CDR3 DNA: TGTGCCAGCACCTTAGAGCGGGAGATGGGCAATGAGCAGTTCTTC
clone size: medium-sized; J gene: TRBJ1-4; CDR3 length: 14; V gene: TRBV27; D gene: .; CDR3 protein: CASSFMGGREKLFF; CDR3 DNA: TGTGCCAGCAGTTTTATGGGGGGTCGGGAAAAACTGTTTTTT
clone size: .; J gene: TRBJ2-1; CDR3 length: 15; V gene: TRBV7-6; D gene: .; CDR3 protein: CASSLSARSYNEQFF; CDR3 DNA: TGTGCCAGCAGCTTAAGCGCCAGGTCCTACAATGAGCAGTTCTTC
clone size: .; J gene: TRBJ2-5; CDR3 length: 11; V gene: TRBV11-2; D gene: .; CDR3 protein: CASSLGETQYF; CDR3 DNA: TGTGCCAGCAGCTTAGGAGAGACCCAGTACTTC
clone size: few; J gene: TRBJ2-3; CDR3 length: 16; V gene: TRBV2; D gene: TRBD1; CDR3 protein: CASSEGQGSATDTQYF; CDR3 DNA: TGTGCCAGCAGTGAGGGACAGGGATCGGCGACAGATACGCAGTATTTT
clone size: medium-sized; J gene: TRBJ1-2; CDR3 length: 14; V gene: TRBV7-9; D gene: TRBD1; CDR3 protein: CASSARQGARGYTF; CDR3 DNA: TGTGCCAGCAGCGCCCGACAGGGGGCAAGGGGCTACACCTTC
clone size: .; J gene: TRBJ2-3; CDR3 length: 16; V gene: TRBV5-1; D gene: TRBD2; CDR3 protein: CASSLVPAGGTDTQYF; CDR3 DNA: TGCGCCAGCAGCTTGGTTCCAGCGGGGGGCACAGATACGCAGTATTTT
clone size: few; J gene: TRBJ1-5; CDR3 length: 15; V gene: TRBV27; D gene: .; CDR3 protein: CASSPLEDSNQPQHF; CDR3 DNA: TGTGCCAGCAGTCCCTTGGAAGATAGCAATCAGCCCCAGCATTTT
clone size: .; J gene: TRBJ2-7; CDR3 length: 13; V gene: TRBV11-2; D gene: .; CDR3 protein: CASSSVTGIEQYF; CDR3 DNA: TGTGCCAGCAGCTCGGTAACAGGGATAGAGCAGTACTTC
clone size: .; J gene: TRBJ1-1; CDR3 length: 13; V gene: TRBV7-9; D gene: .; CDR3 protein: CAQEGQLSTEAFF; CDR3 DNA: TGTGCCCAAGAGGGGCAGCTAAGCACTGAAGCTTTCTTT
clone size: few; J gene: TRBJ1-5; CDR3 length: 13; V gene: TRBV18; D gene: .; CDR3 protein: CASSEGGNQPQHF; CDR3 DNA: TGTGCCAGCTCAGAGGGCGGGAATCAGCCCCAGCATTTT
clone size: .; J gene: TRBJ2-2; CDR3 length: 15; V gene: TRBV18; D gene: .; CDR3 protein: CASSLRTMNTGELFF; CDR3 DNA: TGTGCCAGCTCACTCCGGACTATGAACACCGGGGAGCTGTTTTTT
clone size: once; J gene: TRBJ2-5; CDR3 length: 15; V gene: TRBV4-1; D gene: TRBD1; CDR3 protein: CASSQGTGALGTQYF; CDR3 DNA: TGCGCCAGCAGCCAAGGGACAGGGGCCTTGGGGACCCAGTACTTC
clone size: .; J gene: TRBJ1-3; CDR3 length: 14; V gene: TRBV5-6; D gene: .; CDR3 protein: CASSWGVSGNTIYF; CDR3 DNA: TGTGCCAGCAGCTGGGGGGTCTCTGGAAACACCATATATTTT
clone size: .; J gene: TRBJ1-3; CDR3 length: 16; V gene: TRBV5-1; D gene: .; CDR3 protein: CASSLVGVDSGNTIYF; CDR3 DNA: TGCGCCAGCAGCTTGGTCGGGGTGGATAGTGGAAACACCATATATTTT
clone size: .; J gene: TRBJ2-2; CDR3 length: 14; V gene: TRBV6-5; D gene: .; CDR3 protein: CASSYSGFPGELFF; CDR3 DNA: TGTGCCAGCAGTTACTCGGGCTTTCCCGGGGAGCTGTTTTTT
clone size: .; J gene: TRBJ1-5; CDR3 length: 14; V gene: TRBV5-6; D gene: .; CDR3 protein: CASSFLAGEQPQHF; CDR3 DNA: TGTGCCAGCAGCTTTCTCGCAGGGGAACAGCCCCAGCATTTT
clone size: .; J gene: TRBJ2-3; CDR3 length: 14; V gene: TRBV9; D gene: .; CDR3 protein: CASSVSGRPDTQYF; CDR3 DNA: TGTGCCAGCAGCGTGTCAGGAAGGCCAGATACGCAGTATTTT
clone size: .; J gene: TRBJ1-2; CDR3 length: 13; V gene: TRBV6-5; D gene: .; CDR3 protein: CASSSVRNYGYTF; CDR3 DNA: TGTGCCAGCAGTTCAGTACGAAACTATGGCTACACCTTC
clone size: medium-sized; J gene: TRBJ1-4; CDR3 length: 15; V gene: TRBV7-9; D gene: .; CDR3 protein: CASSLALGLNEKLFF; CDR3 DNA: TGTGCCAGCAGCTTAGCGCTGGGTTTGAATGAAAAACTGTTTTTT
clone size: .; J gene: TRBJ2-1; CDR3 length: 17; V gene: TRBV7-9; D gene: TRBD2; CDR3 protein: CASSPGTSGARYNEQFF; CDR3 DNA: TGTGCCAGCAGCCCCGGGACTAGCGGAGCGCGATACAATGAGCAGTTCTTC
clone size: once; J gene: TRBJ2-2; CDR3 length: 15; V gene: TRBV2; D gene: TRBD1; CDR3 protein: CASSEWTGMDGELFF; CDR3 DNA: TGTGCCAGCAGTGAATGGACAGGGATGGACGGGGAGCTGTTTTTT
clone size: few; J gene: TRBJ2-6; CDR3 length: 12; V gene: TRBV6-1; D gene: TRBD1; CDR3 protein: CASSGRDRVLTF; CDR3 DNA: TGTGCCAGCAGTGGAAGGGACAGGGTCCTGACTTTC
clone size: .; J gene: TRBJ2-7; CDR3 length: 17; V gene: TRBV4-1; D gene: TRBD2; CDR3 protein: CASSQDGVAGGLYEQYF; CDR3 DNA: TGCGCCAGCAGCCAAGACGGAGTAGCGGGAGGACTCTACGAGCAGTACTTC
clone size: medium-sized; J gene: TRBJ1-5; CDR3 length: 14; V gene: TRBV27; D gene: .; CDR3 protein: CASSLLDTGGPQHF; CDR3 DNA: TGTGCCAGCAGTTTATTGGACACGGGGGGGCCCCAGCATTTT
clone size: .; J gene: TRBJ2-7; CDR3 length: 15; V gene: TRBV19; D gene: TRBD1; CDR3 protein: CASSTGYRGTYEQYF; CDR3 DNA: TGTGCCAGTAGTACAGGTTACAGGGGAACTTACGAGCAGTACTTC
clone size: .; J gene: TRBJ2-5; CDR3 length: 14; V gene: TRBV7-3; D gene: .; CDR3 protein: CASSARDGQETQYF; CDR3 DNA: TGTGCCAGCAGCGCCCGGGACGGACAAGAGACCCAGTACTTC
clone size: .; J gene: TRBJ1-2; CDR3 length: 13; V gene: TRBV30; D gene: .; CDR3 protein: CAWFRTVNYGYTF; CDR3 DNA: TGTGCCTGGTTTCGGACGGTGAACTATGGCTACACCTTC
clone size: .; J gene: TRBJ2-7; CDR3 length: 16; V gene: TRBV5-8; D gene: .; CDR3 protein: CASSSLPGDSSYEQYF; CDR3 DNA: TGTGCCAGCAGCTCACTCCCCGGGGACTCCTCCTACGAGCAGTACTTC
clone size: .; J gene: TRBJ2-7; CDR3 length: 10; V gene: TRBV25-1; D gene: .; CDR3 protein: CASSDYEQYF; CDR3 DNA: TGTGCCAGCAGTGACTACGAGCAGTACTTC